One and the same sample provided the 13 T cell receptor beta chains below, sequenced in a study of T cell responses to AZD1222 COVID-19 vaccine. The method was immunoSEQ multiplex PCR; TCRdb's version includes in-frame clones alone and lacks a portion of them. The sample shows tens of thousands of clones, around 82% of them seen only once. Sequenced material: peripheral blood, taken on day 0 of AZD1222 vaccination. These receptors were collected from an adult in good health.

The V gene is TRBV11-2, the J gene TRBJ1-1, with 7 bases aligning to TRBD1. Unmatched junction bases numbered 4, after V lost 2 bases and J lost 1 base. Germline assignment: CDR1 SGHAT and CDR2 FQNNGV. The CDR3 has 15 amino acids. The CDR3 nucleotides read TGTGCCAGCAGCTTACACAGGGGAAAGAACACTGAAGCTTTCTTT. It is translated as CASSLHRGKNTEAFF.

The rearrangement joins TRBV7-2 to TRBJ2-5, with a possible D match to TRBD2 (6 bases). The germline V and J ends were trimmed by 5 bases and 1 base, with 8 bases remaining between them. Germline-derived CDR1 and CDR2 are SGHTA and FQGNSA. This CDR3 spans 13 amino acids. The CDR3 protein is CASSGGFQETQYF. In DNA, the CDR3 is TGTGCCAGCAGCGGGGGGTTCCAAGAGACCCAGTACTTC.

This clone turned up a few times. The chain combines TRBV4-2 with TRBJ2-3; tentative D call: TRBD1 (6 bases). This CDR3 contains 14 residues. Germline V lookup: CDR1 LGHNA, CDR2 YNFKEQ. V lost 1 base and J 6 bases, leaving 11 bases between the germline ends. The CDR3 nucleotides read TGTGCCAGCAGCCAAGGCGACAGGCAGGATACGCAGTATTTT. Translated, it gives CASSQGDRQDTQYF.

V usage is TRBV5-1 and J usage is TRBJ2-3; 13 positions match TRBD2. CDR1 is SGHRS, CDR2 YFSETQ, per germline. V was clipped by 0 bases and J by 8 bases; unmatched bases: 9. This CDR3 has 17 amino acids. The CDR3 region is CASSLEVGLAGRSTQYF. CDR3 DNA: TGCGCCAGCAGCTTGGAGGTGGGACTAGCGGGGCGGAGTACGCAGTATTTT.

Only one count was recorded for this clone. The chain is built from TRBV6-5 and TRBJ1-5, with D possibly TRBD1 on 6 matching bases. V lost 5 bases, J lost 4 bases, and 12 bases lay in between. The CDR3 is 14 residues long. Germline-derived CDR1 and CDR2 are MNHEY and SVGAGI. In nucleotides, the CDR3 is TGTGCCAGCAGTCAGCGGGACACTAATCAGCCCCAGCATTTT. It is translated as CASSQRDTNQPQHF.

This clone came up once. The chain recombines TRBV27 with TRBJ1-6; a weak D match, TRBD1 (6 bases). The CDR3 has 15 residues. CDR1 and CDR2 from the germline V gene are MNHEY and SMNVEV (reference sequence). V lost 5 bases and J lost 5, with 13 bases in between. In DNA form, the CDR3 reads TGTGCCAGCAGTGGAAGACAGGCTGATAATTCACCCCTCCACTTT. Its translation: CASSGRQADNSPLHF.

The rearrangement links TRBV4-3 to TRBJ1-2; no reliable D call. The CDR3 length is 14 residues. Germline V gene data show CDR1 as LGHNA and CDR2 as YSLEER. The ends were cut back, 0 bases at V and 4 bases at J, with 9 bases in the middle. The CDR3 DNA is TGCGCCAGCAGCCAAGACTGGCAGGCCTATGGCTACACCTTC. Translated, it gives CASSQDWQAYGYTF.

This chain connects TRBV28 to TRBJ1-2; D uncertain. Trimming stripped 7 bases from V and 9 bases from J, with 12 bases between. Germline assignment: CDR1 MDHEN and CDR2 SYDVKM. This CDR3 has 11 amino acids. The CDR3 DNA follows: TGTGCCAGCACCTCGAGTGGGAGCTACACCTTC. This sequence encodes CASTSSGSYTF.

The CDR3: CAGLIGGTLAGELFF. CDR3 sequence (DNA): TGTGCCGGCCTAATAGGGGGCACGTTAGCCGGGGAGCTGTTTTTT. The chain links TRBV2 to TRBJ2-2, with 7 bases aligning to TRBD1. The CDR3 totals 15 residues. V lost 11 bases to trimming and J lost 6 bases; unmatched junction nucleotides: 15. From germline, CDR1 is SNHLY and CDR2 FYNNEI.

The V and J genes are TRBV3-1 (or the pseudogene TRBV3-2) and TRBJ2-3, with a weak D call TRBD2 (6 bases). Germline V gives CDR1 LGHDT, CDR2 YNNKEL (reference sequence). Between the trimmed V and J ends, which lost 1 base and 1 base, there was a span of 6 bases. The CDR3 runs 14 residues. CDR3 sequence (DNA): TGTGCCAGCAGCCAAGCGGGGGGCACAGATACGCAGTATTTT. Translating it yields CASSQAGGTDTQYF.

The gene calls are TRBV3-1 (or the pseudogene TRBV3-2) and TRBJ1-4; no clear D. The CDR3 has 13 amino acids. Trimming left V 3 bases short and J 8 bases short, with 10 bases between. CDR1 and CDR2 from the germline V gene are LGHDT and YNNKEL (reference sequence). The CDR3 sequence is CASSQDLGEKLFF. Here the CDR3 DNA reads TGTGCCAGCAGCCAGGACCTAGGGGAAAAACTGTTTTTT.

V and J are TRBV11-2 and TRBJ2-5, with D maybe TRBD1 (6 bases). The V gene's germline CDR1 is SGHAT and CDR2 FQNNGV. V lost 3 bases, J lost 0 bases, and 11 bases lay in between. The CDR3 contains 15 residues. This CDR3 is CASSFAPGDQETQYF. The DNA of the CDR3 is TGTGCCAGCAGCTTCGCTCCAGGGGACCAAGAGACCCAGTACTTC. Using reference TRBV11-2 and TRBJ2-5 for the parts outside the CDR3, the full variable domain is EAGVAQSPRYKIIEKRQSVAFWCNPISGHATLYWYQQILGQGPKLLIQFQNNGVVDDSQLPKDRFSAERLKGVDSTLKIQPAKLEDSAVYLCASSFAPGDQETQYFGPGTRLLVL.

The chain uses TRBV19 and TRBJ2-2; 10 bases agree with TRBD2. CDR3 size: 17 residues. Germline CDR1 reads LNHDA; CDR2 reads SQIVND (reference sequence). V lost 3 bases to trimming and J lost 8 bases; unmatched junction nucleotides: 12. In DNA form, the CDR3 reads TGTGCCAGTAGTATTCGCCTAGCGGGGGCTCTTGCGGGGGAGCTGTTTTTT. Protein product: CASSIRLAGALAGELFF.